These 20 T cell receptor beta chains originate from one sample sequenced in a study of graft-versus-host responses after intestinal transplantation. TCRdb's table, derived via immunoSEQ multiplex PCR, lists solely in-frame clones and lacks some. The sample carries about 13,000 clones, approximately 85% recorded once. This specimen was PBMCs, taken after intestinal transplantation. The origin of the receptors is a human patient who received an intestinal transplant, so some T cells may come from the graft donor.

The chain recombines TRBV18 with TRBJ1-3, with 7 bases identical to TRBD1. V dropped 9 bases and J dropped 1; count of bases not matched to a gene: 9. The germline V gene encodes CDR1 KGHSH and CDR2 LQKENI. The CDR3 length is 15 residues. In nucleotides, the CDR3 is TGTGCCAGTTACAGACTGACAGGGTCTGGAAACACCATATATTTT. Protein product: CASYRLTGSGNTIYF.

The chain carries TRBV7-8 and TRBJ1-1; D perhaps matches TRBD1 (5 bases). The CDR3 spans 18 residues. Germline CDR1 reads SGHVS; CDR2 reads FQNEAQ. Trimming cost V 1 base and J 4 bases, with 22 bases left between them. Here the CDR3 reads CASSLVPGTGWDFTEAFF. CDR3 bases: TGTGCCAGCAGCTTAGTTCCAGGGACGGGGTGGGATTTCACTGAAGCTTTCTTT.

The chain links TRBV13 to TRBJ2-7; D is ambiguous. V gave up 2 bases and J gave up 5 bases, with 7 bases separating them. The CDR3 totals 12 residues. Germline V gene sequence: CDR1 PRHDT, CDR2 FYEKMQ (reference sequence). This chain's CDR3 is CASSLFRDEQYF. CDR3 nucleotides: TGTGCCAGCAGCTTATTTCGGGACGAGCAGTACTTC.

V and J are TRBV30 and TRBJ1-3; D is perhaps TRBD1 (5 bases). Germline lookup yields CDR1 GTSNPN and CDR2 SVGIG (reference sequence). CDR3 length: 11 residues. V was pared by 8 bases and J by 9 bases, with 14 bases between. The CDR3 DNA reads TGTGCCGCGTGGGGGTGGAGCACCATATATTTT. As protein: CAAWGWSTIYF.

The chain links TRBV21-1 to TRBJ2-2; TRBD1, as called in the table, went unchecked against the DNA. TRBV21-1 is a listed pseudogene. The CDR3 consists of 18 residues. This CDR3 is CASSKQDRGGANTGELFF. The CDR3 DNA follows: TGTGCCAGCAGCAAGCAAGACAGGGGGGGAGCGAACACCGGGGAGCTGTTTTTT.

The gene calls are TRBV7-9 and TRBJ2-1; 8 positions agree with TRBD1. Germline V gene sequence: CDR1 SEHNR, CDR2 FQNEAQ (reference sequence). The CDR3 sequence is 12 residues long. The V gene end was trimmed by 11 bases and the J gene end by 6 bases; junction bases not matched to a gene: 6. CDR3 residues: CAGQGGPNEQFF. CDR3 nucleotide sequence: TGTGCCGGACAGGGAGGTCCCAATGAGCAGTTCTTC.

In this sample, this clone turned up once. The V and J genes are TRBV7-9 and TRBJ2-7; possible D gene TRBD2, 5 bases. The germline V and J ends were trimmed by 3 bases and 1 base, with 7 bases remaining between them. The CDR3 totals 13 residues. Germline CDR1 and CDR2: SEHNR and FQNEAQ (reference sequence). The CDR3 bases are TGTGCCAGCAGCTTCGAGCGGTCCTACGAGCAGTACTTC. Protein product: CASSFERSYEQYF.

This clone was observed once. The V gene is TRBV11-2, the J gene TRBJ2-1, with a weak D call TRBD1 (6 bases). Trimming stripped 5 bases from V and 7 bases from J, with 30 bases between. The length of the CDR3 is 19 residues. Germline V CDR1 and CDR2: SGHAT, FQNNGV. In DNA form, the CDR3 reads TGTGCCAGCAGCGCAAAGGGGGTTGGGAGCGTTCGCGGTGGGAATGAGCAGTTCTTC. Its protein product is CASSAKGVGSVRGGNEQFF.

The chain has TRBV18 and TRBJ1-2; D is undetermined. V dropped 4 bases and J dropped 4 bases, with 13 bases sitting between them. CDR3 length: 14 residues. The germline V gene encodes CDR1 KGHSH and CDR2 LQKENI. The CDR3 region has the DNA TGTGCCAGCTCACATCCGGGCCTGCTCTATGGCTACACCTTC. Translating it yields CASSHPGLLYGYTF.

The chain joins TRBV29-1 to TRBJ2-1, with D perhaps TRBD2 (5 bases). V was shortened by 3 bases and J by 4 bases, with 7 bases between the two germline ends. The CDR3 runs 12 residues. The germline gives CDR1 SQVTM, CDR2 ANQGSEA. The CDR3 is CSVERVYNEQFF. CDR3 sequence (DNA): TGCAGCGTTGAGAGGGTTTACAATGAGCAGTTCTTC.

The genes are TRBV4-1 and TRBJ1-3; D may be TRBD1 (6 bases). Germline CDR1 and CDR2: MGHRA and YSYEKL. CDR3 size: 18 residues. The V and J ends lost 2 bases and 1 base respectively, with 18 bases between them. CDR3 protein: CASSQSFGTPISGNTIYF. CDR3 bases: TGCGCCAGCAGCCAAAGCTTCGGGACACCTATATCTGGAAACACCATATATTTT.

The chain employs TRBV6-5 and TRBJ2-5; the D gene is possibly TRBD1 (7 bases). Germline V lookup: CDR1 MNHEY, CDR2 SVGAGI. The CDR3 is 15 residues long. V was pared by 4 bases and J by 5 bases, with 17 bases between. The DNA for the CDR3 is TGTGCCAGCAGTTGGACGACAGGGACTTTGGAGACCCAGTACTTC. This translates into CASSWTTGTLETQYF.

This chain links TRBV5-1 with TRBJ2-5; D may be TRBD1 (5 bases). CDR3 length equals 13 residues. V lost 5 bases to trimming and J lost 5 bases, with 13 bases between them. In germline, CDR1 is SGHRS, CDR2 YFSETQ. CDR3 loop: CASRNRLRETQYF. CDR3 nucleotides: TGCGCCAGCAGAAACAGGTTACGGGAGACCCAGTACTTC.

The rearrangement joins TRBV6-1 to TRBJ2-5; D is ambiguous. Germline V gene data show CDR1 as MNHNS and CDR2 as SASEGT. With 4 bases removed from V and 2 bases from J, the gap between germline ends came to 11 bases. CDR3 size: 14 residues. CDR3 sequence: CASSGNRLQETQYF. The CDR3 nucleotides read TGTGCCAGCAGTGGAAACCGCCTACAAGAGACCCAGTACTTC.

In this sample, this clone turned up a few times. The CDR3 DNA is TGCGCCAGCAGCTTGGCCGGGACAGGGGTTGGGGCCAACGTCCTGACTTTC. Its protein is CASSLAGTGVGANVLTF. The V and J genes are TRBV5-1 and TRBJ2-6; 10 bases agree with TRBD1. The CDR3 length is 17 residues. The germline gives CDR1 SGHRS, CDR2 YFSETQ. Trimming at V came to 0 bases and at J to 3 bases, leaving 3 bases not matched to a gene.

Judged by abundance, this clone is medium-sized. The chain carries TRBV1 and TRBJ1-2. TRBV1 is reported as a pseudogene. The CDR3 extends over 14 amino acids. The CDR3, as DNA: TGCACCAGCAGCCAACCCAGACGAGTCTATGGCTACACCTTC. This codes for CTSSQPRRVYGYTF.

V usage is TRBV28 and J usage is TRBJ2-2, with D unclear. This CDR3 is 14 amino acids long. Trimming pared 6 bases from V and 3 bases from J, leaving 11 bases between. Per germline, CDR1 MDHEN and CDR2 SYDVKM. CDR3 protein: CASRPIVYTGELFF. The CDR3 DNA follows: TGTGCCAGCAGACCTATTGTTTACACCGGGGAGCTGTTTTTT.

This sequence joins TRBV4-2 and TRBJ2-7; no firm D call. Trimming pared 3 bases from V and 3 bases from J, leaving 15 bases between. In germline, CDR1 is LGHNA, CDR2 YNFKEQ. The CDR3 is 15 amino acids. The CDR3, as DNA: TGTGCCAGCAGCCAGGAGTCTAGGAAGGACTACGAGCAGTACTTC. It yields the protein CASSQESRKDYEQYF.

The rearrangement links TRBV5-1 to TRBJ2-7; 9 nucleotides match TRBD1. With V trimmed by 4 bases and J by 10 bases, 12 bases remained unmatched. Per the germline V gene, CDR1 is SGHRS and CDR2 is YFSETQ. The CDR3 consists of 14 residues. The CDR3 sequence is CASSLFPGQGDQYF. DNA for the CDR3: TGCGCCAGCAGCCTATTCCCGGGACAGGGAGACCAGTACTTC.

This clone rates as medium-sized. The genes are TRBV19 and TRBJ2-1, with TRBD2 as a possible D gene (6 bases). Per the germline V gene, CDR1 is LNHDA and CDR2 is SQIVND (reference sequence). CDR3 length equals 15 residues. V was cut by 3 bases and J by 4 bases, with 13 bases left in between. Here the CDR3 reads CASSMTAGSYNEQFF. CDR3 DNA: TGTGCCAGTAGTATGACAGCGGGTTCTTACAATGAGCAGTTCTTC. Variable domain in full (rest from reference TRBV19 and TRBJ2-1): DGGITQSPKYLFRKEGQNVTLSCEQNLNHDAMYWYRQDPGQGLRLIYYSQIVNDFQKGDIAEGYSVSREKKESFPLTVTSAQKNPTAFYLCASSMTAGSYNEQFFGPGTRLTVL.